Following are 3 T cell receptor beta chains from one sample sequenced in a study of T-cell memory formation after mild COVID-19. TCRdb used MiXCR to reprocess the 5' RACE reads, holding one entry per CDR3 protein. The sample has about 320,000 distinct CDR3 sequences, around an eighth seen once. The sequenced sample was PBMCs or a T cell subset sorted from them (not recorded which). These receptors were taken from a man in his late teens or twenties who had mild COVID-19 (a few samples of this study predate the infection). Cell type and time point are not known.

The gene calls are TRBV27 and TRBJ2-3; 10 nucleotides line up with TRBD2. The germline V gene has CDR1 MNHEY and CDR2 SMNVEV (reference sequence). Unmatched junction bases numbered 12, after V lost 7 bases and J lost 5 bases. The CDR3 length is 16 residues. CDR3 coding DNA: TGTGCCAGCATTCATTTCGAGCGGGGGGGCATAGATACGCAGTATTTT. It codes for CASIHFERGGIDTQYF.

This clonotype was seen only a few times. The chain has TRBV24-1 and TRBJ2-1; 13 bases are shared with TRBD2. The junction had 13 bases not matched to a gene; V was cut back by 6 bases and J by 6 bases. The germline CDR1 and CDR2 sequences are KGHDR and SFDVKD. This CDR3 region has 18 residues. In nucleotides, the CDR3 is TGTGCCACCAGTCCGACTAGCGGGGGGTTACCAACGTTCAATGAGCAGTTCTTC. Protein sequence: CATSPTSGGLPTFNEQFF.

There are many counts of this clonotype. CDR3 residues: CASSWEGSSYNEQFF. As DNA, the CDR3 is TGCGCCAGCAGCTGGGAGGGGAGCTCCTACAATGAGCAGTTCTTC. The genes are TRBV5-1 and TRBJ2-1; TRBD2 agrees at 7 bases. J was trimmed by 0 bases and V by 3 bases; bases with no gene match: 3. Germline V CDR1 and CDR2: SGHRS, YFSETQ. The CDR3 loop spans 15 amino acids. Complete variable domain (other parts from reference TRBV5-1 and TRBJ2-1): KAGVTQTPRYLIKTRGQQVTLSCSPISGHRSVSWYQQTPGQGLQFLFEYFSETQRNKGNFPGRFSGRQFSNSRSEMNVSTLELGDSALYLCASSWEGSSYNEQFFGPGTRLTVL.